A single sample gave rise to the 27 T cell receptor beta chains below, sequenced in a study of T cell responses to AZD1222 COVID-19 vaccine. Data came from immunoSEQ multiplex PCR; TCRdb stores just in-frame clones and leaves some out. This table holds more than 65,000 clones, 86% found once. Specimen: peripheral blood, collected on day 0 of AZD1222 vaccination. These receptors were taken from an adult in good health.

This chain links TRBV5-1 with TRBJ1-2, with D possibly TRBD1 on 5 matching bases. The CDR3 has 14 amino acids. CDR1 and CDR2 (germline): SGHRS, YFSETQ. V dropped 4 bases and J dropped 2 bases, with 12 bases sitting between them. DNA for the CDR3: TGCGCCAGCAGCCCTCCGGGGGACAACTATGGCTACACCTTC. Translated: CASSPPGDNYGYTF. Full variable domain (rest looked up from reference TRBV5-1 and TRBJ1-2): KAGVTQTPRYLIKTRGQQVTLSCSPISGHRSVSWYQQTPGQGLQFLFEYFSETQRNKGNFPGRFSGRQFSNSRSEMNVSTLELGDSALYLCASSPPGDNYGYTFGSGTRLTVV.

CDR3 loop: CASSPGQGTYGYTF. The DNA for the CDR3 is TGTGCCAGCAGCCCTGGACAGGGGACCTATGGCTACACCTTC. J is TRBJ1-2 and V is TRBV4-2; 9 nucleotides line up with TRBD1. V lost 4 bases and J lost 4; bases outside the gene matches: 4. Germline V gives CDR1 LGHNA, CDR2 YNFKEQ. The CDR3 runs to 14 residues.

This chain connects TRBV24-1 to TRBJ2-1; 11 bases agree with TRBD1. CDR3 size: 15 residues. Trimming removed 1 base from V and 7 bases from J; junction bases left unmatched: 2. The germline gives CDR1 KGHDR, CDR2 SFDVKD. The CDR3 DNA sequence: TGTGCCACCAGTGATTTTGGGACAGGGGGTAATGAGCAGTTCTTC. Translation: CATSDFGTGGNEQFF.

The CDR3 bases are TGTGCCACCAGTGATTCGACTAGCGGGAGCCCCTACGAGCAGTACTTC. Residues: CATSDSTSGSPYEQYF. The gene calls are TRBV24-1 and TRBJ2-7, with 12 nucleotides matching TRBD2. Germline CDR1 and CDR2: KGHDR and SFDVKD. Trimming cost V 2 bases and J 2 bases; bases outside gene matches: 3. This CDR3 has 16 residues.

The CDR3 nucleotides read TGTGCCAGCAGCTTCCGTTTAGGGGGCATCTACAATGAGCAGTTCTTC. It translates to CASSFRLGGIYNEQFF. The V call is TRBV11-2, the J call TRBJ2-1; 7 positions match TRBD1. Per the germline V gene, CDR1 is SGHAT and CDR2 is FQNNGV. CDR3 size: 16 residues. V dropped 3 bases and J dropped 3; count of bases not matched to a gene: 8.

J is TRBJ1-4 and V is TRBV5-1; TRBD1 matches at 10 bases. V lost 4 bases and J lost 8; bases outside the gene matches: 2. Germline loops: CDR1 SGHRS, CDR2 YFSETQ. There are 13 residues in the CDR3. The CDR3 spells CASSGTGAEKLFF. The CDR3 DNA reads TGCGCCAGCAGCGGGACAGGGGCCGAAAAACTGTTTTTT.

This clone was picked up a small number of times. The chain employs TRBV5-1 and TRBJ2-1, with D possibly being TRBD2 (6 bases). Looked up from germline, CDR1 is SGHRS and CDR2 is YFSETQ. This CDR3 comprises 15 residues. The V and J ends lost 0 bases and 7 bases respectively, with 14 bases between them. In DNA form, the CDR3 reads TGCGCCAGCAGCTTGGGCGGGGCGGGGAGAAATGAGCAGTTCTTC. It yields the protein CASSLGGAGRNEQFF.

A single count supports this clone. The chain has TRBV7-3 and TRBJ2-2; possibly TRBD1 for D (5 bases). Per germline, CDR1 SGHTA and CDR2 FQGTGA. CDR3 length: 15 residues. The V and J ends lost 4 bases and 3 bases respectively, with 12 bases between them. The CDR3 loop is CASSSQGADTGELFF. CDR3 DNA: TGTGCCAGCAGCTCCCAGGGCGCCGACACCGGGGAGCTGTTTTTT.

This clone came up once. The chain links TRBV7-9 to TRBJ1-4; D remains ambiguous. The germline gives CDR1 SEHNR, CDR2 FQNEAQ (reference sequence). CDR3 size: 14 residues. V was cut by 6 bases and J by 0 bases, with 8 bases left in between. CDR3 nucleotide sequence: TGTGCCAGCAGTCCCGGGGCAACTAATGAAAAACTGTTTTTT. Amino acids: CASSPGATNEKLFF. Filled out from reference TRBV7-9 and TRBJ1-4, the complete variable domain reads DTGVSQNPRHKITKRGQNVTFRCDPISEHNRLYWYRQTLGQGPEFLTYFQNEAQLEKSRLLSDRFSAERPKGSFSTLEIQRTEQGDSAMYLCASSPGATNEKLFFGSGTQLSVL.

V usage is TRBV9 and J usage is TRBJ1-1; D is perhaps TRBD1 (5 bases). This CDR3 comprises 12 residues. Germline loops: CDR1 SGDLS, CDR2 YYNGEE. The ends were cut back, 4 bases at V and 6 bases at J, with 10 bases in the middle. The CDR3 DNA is TGTGCCAGCAGCCCGGACACGGCTGAAGCTTTCTTT. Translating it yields CASSPDTAEAFF.

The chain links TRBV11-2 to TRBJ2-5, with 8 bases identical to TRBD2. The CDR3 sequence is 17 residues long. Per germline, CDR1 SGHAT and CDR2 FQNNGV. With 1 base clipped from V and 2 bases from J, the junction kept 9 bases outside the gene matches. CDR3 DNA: TGTGCCAGCAGCTTAGGGAAAGGACTAGCAGTTCAAGAGACCCAGTACTTC. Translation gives CASSLGKGLAVQETQYF. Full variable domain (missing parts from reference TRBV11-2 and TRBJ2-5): EAGVAQSPRYKIIEKRQSVAFWCNPISGHATLYWYQQILGQGPKLLIQFQNNGVVDDSQLPKDRFSAERLKGVDSTLKIQPAKLEDSAVYLCASSLGKGLAVQETQYFGPGTRLLVL.

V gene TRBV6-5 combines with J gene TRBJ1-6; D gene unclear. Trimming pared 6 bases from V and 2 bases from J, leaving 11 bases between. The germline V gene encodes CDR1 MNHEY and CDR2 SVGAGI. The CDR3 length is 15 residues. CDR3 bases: TGTGCCAGCAGGGCACTTGGGGCCTATAATTCACCCCTCCACTTT. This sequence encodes CASRALGAYNSPLHF.

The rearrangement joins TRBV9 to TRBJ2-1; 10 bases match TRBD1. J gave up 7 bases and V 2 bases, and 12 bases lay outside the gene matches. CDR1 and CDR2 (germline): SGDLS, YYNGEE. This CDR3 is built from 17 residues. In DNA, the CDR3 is TGTGCCAGCAGCGTCGTAACCGGGACAGGGGAGAGAAATGAGCAGTTCTTC. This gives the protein CASSVVTGTGERNEQFF.

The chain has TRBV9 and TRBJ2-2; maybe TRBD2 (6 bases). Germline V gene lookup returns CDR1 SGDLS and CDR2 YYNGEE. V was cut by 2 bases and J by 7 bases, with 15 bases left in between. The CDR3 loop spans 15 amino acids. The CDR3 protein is CASSVGPRGNGELFF. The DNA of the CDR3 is TGTGCCAGCAGCGTTGGACCCCGCGGGAACGGGGAGCTGTTTTTT.

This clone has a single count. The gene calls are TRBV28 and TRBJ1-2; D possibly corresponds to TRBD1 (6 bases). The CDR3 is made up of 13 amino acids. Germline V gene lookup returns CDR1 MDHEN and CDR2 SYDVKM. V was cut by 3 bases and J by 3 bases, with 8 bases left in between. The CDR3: CASSLDSYYGYTF. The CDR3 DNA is TGTGCCAGCAGTTTGGACAGCTACTATGGCTACACCTTC.

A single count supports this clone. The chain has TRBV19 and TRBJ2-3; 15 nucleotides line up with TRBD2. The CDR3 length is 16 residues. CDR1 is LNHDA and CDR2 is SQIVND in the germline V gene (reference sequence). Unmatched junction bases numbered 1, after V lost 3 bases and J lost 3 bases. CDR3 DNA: TGTGCCAGTAGTATCGGACTAGCGGGAGGGACAGATACGCAGTATTTT. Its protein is CASSIGLAGGTDTQYF.

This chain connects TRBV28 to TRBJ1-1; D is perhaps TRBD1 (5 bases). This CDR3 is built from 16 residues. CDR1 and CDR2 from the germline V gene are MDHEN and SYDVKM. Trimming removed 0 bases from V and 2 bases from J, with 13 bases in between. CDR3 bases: TGTGCCAGCAGTTTATGGGAGGGACGGACCAACACTGAAGCTTTCTTT. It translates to CASSLWEGRTNTEAFF.

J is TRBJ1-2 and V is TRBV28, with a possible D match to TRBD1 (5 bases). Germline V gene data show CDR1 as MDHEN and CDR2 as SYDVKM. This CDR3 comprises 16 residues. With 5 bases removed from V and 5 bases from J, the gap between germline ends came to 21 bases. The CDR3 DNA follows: TGTGCCAGCAGTCTTCCCGATCCAATACAGGATTATGGCTACACCTTC. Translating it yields CASSLPDPIQDYGYTF.

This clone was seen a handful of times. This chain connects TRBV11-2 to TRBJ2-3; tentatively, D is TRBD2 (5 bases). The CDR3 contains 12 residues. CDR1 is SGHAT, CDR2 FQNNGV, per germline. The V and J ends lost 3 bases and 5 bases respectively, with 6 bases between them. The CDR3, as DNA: TGTGCCAGCAGCTTGGCGGGAGATACGCAGTATTTT. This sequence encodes CASSLAGDTQYF.

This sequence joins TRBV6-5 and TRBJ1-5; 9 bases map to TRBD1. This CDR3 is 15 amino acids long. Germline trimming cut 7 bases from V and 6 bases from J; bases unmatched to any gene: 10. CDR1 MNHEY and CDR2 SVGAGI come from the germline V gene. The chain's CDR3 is CASTLDRGVGQPQHF. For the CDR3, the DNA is TGTGCCAGCACCTTGGACAGGGGTGTGGGTCAGCCCCAGCATTTT.

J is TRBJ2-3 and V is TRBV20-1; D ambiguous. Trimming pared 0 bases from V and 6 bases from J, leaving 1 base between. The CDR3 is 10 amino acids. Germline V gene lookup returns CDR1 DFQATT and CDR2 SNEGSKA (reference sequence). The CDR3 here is CSARDDTQYF. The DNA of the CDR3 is TGCAGTGCTAGAGACGATACGCAGTATTTT.

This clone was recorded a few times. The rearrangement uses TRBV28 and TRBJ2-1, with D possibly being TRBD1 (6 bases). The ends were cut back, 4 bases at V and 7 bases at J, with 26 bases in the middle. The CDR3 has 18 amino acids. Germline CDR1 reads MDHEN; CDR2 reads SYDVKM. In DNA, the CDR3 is TGTGCCAGCAGTTCCCTGCACCGGGACAAGGGAATAAGGAATGAGCAGTTCTTC. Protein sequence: CASSSLHRDKGIRNEQFF.

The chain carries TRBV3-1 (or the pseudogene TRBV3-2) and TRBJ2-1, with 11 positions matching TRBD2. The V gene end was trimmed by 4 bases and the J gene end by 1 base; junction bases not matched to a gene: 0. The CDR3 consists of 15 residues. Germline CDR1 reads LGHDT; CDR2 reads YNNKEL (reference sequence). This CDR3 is CASSPSGRSYNEQFF. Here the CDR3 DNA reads TGTGCCAGCAGCCCTAGCGGGAGGTCCTACAATGAGCAGTTCTTC.

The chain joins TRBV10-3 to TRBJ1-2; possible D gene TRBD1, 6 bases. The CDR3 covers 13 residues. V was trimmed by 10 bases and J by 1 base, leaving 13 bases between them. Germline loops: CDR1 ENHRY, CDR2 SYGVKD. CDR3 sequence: CASTDSRNYGYTF. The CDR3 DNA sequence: TGTGCCAGCACGGACAGCCGTAACTATGGCTACACCTTC.

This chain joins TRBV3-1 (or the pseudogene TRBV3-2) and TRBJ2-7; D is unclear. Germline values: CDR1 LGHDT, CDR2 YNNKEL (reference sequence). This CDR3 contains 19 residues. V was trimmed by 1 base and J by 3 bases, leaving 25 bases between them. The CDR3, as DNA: TGTGCCAGCAGCCAAGTTCAACTCCGGACGTCGAGGATTCACTACGAGCAGTACTTC. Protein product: CASSQVQLRTSRIHYEQYF.

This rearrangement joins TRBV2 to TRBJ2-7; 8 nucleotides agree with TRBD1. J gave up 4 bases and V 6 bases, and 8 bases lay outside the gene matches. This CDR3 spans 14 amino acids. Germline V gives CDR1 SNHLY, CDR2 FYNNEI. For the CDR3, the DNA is TGTGCCAGCAGACCGGGACAGGTTCTTTACGAGCAGTACTTC. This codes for CASRPGQVLYEQYF.

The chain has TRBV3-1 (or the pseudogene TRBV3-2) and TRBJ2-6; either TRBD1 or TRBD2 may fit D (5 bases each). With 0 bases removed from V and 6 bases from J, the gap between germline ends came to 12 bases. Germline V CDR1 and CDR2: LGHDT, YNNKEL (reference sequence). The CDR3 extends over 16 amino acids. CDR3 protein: CASSQDSGGMANVLTF. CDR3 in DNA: TGTGCCAGCAGCCAAGATTCTGGGGGAATGGCCAACGTCCTGACTTTC.